The clone carrying this TCR beta chain was seen ten or more times. The target antigen is unknown. Patients underwent thyroid surgery, and none had received any treatment before it. This CDR3 region has 14 residues. CDR1 is DFQATT and CDR2 is SNEGSKA in the germline V gene (reference sequence). This sample is drawn from a study of metastatic and nonmetastatic thyroid tumors. The overall study: Repertoire comparison spanned blood and tumor or nodule tissue of malignant and benign thyroid patients. Regarding the study as a whole: In blood and tumor, TCR beta diversity was reportedly significantly higher in malignant thyroid tumors than in benign nodules.

Original processing notes: Building a distant-metastasis classifier for papillary thyroid cancer drew on CDR3 differences across clinicopathological groups. TCRdb re-called the PCR reads with MiXCR. The V and J calls and clone size come from TCRdb's table, not from the authors' own analysis. The data contain about 15,000 clones, roughly 27% of them singletons. The sequenced material came from tumor tissue. The TCR sequence derives from a female donor with papillary thyroid cancer or a benign thyroid nodule (not recorded which). Some clones in this sample may be carry-over from other donors' samples. This sequence joins TRBV20-1 and TRBJ1-5, with D perhaps matching TRBD1 (5 bases). The CDR3 region has the DNA TGCAGCACGAGGCCTCGAGGGGGCAATCAGCCCCAGCATTTT. Translated, it gives CSTRPRGGNQPQHF.